This TCR beta chain was found in a study of blood T cell repertoires in COVID-19. In the study overall: Two consecutive negative NP/OP PCR tests, clearance, or resolved symptoms defined Cohort 3 recovery. Acute and convalescent COVID-19 specimens originated in the United States, Italy and Spain.

Authors' data handling: Amplification with reference gene primers provided the estimates of nucleated cell counts. The table came from immunoSEQ multiplex PCR; TCRdb's copy has only in-frame clones and leaves some out. Clonal size and the V and J genes are those of that table, whereas D and trimming came from the DNA. In the table there are about 400,000 clones, around 87% of which are singletons. With 2 bases clipped from V and 2 bases from J, the junction kept 10 bases outside the gene matches. This CDR3 has 18 residues. Germline V CDR1 and CDR2: KGHSH, LQKENI. The V call is TRBV18, the J call TRBJ2-2; 8 bases line up with TRBD2. The sequenced sample consisted of PBMCs or T cells enriched from blood (not recorded which). This clonotype was obtained from a man aged 35 to 55 in a cohort exposed to, infected with or recovered from COVID-19 (not recorded which). The CDR3 spells CASSPYQSGRSNTGELFF. CDR3 in DNA: TGTGCCAGCTCACCATATCAAAGCGGGAGATCCAACACCGGGGAGCTGTTTTTT.